The 17 T cell receptor beta chains reported below all come from one sample, sequenced in a study of shared clonotypes between healthy human individuals. Selected positively for CCR7 and CD45RO-negative, naive CD8 cells excluded terminally differentiated effector memory CD45RA+ cells. Sequencing used immunoSEQ multiplex PCR; TCRdb keeps in-frame clones, though not all of them. The profile shows some 2,100,000 clones, about 93% of them singletons. The sample was naive CD8+ T cells from PBMCs. These receptor sequences come from a man between 18 and 35 years old in good health. Some clones in this sample may be carry-over from other donors' samples.

V usage is TRBV11-3 and J usage is TRBJ2-2; 12 positions match TRBD2. The CDR3 covers 17 residues. After removal of 3 bases from V and 4 bases from J, the junction contained 6 bases not matched to a gene. Germline CDR1 reads SGHNT; CDR2 reads YENEEA. The CDR3: CASSFGTSGSSTGELFF. CDR3 nucleotide sequence: TGTGCCAGCAGCTTTGGGACTAGCGGGTCGTCCACCGGGGAGCTGTTTTTT.

The V gene is TRBV7-3, the J gene TRBJ2-6, with D unclear. Between the trimmed V and J ends, which lost 2 bases and 0 bases, there was a span of 14 bases. Germline loops: CDR1 SGHTA, CDR2 FQGTGA. There are 18 residues in the CDR3. The CDR3 reads CASSLPQDGYSGANVLTF. DNA of the CDR3: TGTGCCAGCAGCTTACCTCAGGACGGATACTCTGGGGCCAACGTCCTGACTTTC. Together with reference TRBV7-3 and TRBJ2-6, the CDR3 gives the full variable domain: GAGVSQTPSNKVTEKGKYVELRCDPISGHTALYWYRQSLGQGPEFLIYFQGTGAADDSGLPNDRFFAVRPEGSVSTLKIQRTERGDSAVYLCASSLPQDGYSGANVLTFGAGSRLTVL.

About this clone: The identical CDR3 is also encoded by other nucleotide sequences in the sample. The chain is built from TRBV27 and TRBJ2-7; no firm D call. The germline V and J ends were trimmed by 8 bases and 4 bases, with 6 bases remaining between them. CDR3 length: 10 residues. Germline loops: CDR1 MNHEY, CDR2 SMNVEV (reference sequence). The CDR3 nucleotides are TGTGCCAGCGGATATTACGAGCAGTACTTC. Protein: CASGYYEQYF.

This clone was seen once. The rearrangement links TRBV28 to TRBJ1-2; the D gene is possibly TRBD1 (6 bases). The CDR3 totals 15 residues. V was trimmed by 6 bases and J by 3 bases, leaving 17 bases between them. The germline CDR1 and CDR2 sequences are MDHEN and SYDVKM. The CDR3 here is CASSHRGYRDYGYTF. The CDR3 DNA reads TGTGCCAGCAGCCATAGGGGATACAGGGACTATGGCTACACCTTC.

The J gene is TRBJ2-7, the V gene TRBV6-5; D is undetermined. The length of the CDR3 is 15 residues. The germline V gene has CDR1 MNHEY and CDR2 SVGAGI. The V gene lost 0 bases and the J gene lost 5 bases, with 14 bases spanning the gap. This CDR3 is CASSYSSSPFHEQYF. The DNA for the CDR3 is TGTGCCAGCAGTTACTCGAGTAGCCCTTTCCACGAGCAGTACTTC.

The chain links TRBV7-8 to TRBJ2-1; 7 bases are shared with TRBD2. Per germline, CDR1 SGHVS and CDR2 FQNEAQ. J lost 5 bases, V lost 6 bases, and 1 base had no gene match. The CDR3 is 12 residues long. The CDR3 DNA reads TGTGCCAGCAGTCGGGGGGACAATGAGCAGTTCTTC. Translation gives CASSRGDNEQFF.

This clone appeared once. The chain combines TRBV27 with TRBJ2-6; weak D call: TRBD1 (5 bases). CDR1 is MNHEY, CDR2 SMNVEV, per germline (reference sequence). The CDR3 consists of 20 residues. The V end was cut by 2 bases, the J end by 0 bases, with 20 bases between. In DNA, the CDR3 is TGTGCCAGCAGTTTAATTTTTGGGGCTAATCGTATCTCTGGGGCCAACGTCCTGACTTTC. This codes for CASSLIFGANRISGANVLTF.

The J gene is TRBJ2-7, the V gene TRBV30; maybe TRBD1 (6 bases). Germline CDR1 reads GTSNPN; CDR2 reads SVGIG (reference sequence). V was shortened by 5 bases and J by 2 bases, with 7 bases between the two germline ends. The CDR3 length is 11 residues. CDR3 sequence reads: CAWGDTYEQYF. The CDR3 DNA is TGTGCCTGGGGGGACACCTACGAGCAGTACTTC.

V gene TRBV2 combines with J gene TRBJ1-1, with D perhaps TRBD1 (6 bases). Germline V gene lookup returns CDR1 SNHLY and CDR2 FYNNEI. The CDR3 has 14 amino acids. V lost 6 bases to trimming and J lost 4 bases, with 15 bases between them. In DNA, the CDR3 is TGTGCCAGCAGGCGTCAGGGGTACGGCACTGAAGCTTTCTTT. This sequence encodes CASRRQGYGTEAFF.

This clone has only one observation. The genes are TRBV15 and TRBJ2-4; the match to TRBD1 covers 11 bases. With 2 bases clipped from V and 2 bases from J, the junction kept 5 bases outside the gene matches. The CDR3 spans 17 residues. The V gene's germline CDR1 is LNHNV and CDR2 YYDKDF (reference sequence). DNA of the CDR3: TGTGCCACCAGCAGACGGGGGACAGGGGGACCCAAAAACATTCAGTACTTC. Amino acid sequence: CATSRRGTGGPKNIQYF.

The V call is TRBV7-9, the J call TRBJ2-5; D might be TRBD1 or TRBD2, each matching 5 bases. Germline V gene lookup returns CDR1 SEHNR and CDR2 FQNEAQ (reference sequence). Trimming pared 2 bases from V and 5 bases from J, leaving 18 bases between. This CDR3 has 16 residues. The CDR3 DNA reads TGTGCCAGCAGCTTAAGTCGGGGACGAGGGCCGGAGACCCAGTACTTC. Translating gives CASSLSRGRGPETQYF.

This clone is a singleton in its sample. The rearrangement links TRBV10-3 to TRBJ1-1; no reliable D call. The ends were cut back, 8 bases at V and 1 base at J, with 11 bases in the middle. The CDR3 has 13 amino acids. Germline CDR1 ENHRY, CDR2 SYGVKD. The CDR3 coding sequence is TGTGCCATCGGAGTATCCGCGAACACTGAAGCTTTCTTT. Translated: CAIGVSANTEAFF.

The rearrangement joins TRBV11-2 to TRBJ2-1; weak D call: TRBD2 (5 bases). Germline-derived CDR1 and CDR2 are SGHAT and FQNNGV. Trimming took off 7 bases at V and 4 bases at J, with 14 bases between the two ends. This CDR3 has 14 amino acids. The CDR3 region is CASNTRDSYNEQFF. CDR3 sequence (DNA): TGTGCCAGCAACACCCGGGATAGTTACAATGAGCAGTTCTTC.

In the case of this clone: Other DNA sequences of this sample code for an identical CDR3. The V gene is TRBV28, the J gene TRBJ2-1; 7 bases match TRBD1. Germline V gene sequence: CDR1 MDHEN, CDR2 SYDVKM. This CDR3 is built from 13 residues. After removal of 6 bases from V and 1 base from J, the junction contained 0 bases not matched to a gene. CDR3 bases: TGTGCCAGCAGGGACAGGTCCTACAATGAGCAGTTCTTC. This gives the protein CASRDRSYNEQFF.

The chain couples TRBV27 to TRBJ1-5, with D unresolved. The CDR3 spans 14 residues. Trimming stripped 4 bases from V and 3 bases from J, with 10 bases between. The V gene's germline CDR1 is MNHEY and CDR2 SMNVEV (reference sequence). CDR3: CASSSTPINQPQHF. For the CDR3, the DNA is TGTGCCAGCAGTTCTACACCGATCAATCAGCCCCAGCATTTT.

The chain joins TRBV5-1 to TRBJ2-6; no clear D gene. This CDR3 contains 17 residues. CDR1 is SGHRS, CDR2 YFSETQ, per germline. The germline V and J ends were trimmed by 5 bases and 0 bases, with 15 bases remaining between them. CDR3 protein: CASSHTASNSGANVLTF. CDR3 nucleotide sequence: TGCGCCAGCAGTCATACAGCGAGTAACTCTGGGGCCAACGTCCTGACTTTC.

The genes are TRBV30 and TRBJ2-1, with D perhaps matching TRBD2 (6 bases). Trimming removed 1 base from V and 2 bases from J, with 9 bases in between. The CDR3 totals 14 residues. CDR1 GTSNPN and CDR2 SVGIG come from the germline V gene (reference sequence). The CDR3 here is CAWSAGVAYNEQFF. The CDR3, as DNA: TGTGCCTGGAGTGCGGGAGTCGCCTACAATGAGCAGTTCTTC. Drawing the rest from reference TRBV30 and TRBJ2-1, the complete variable domain is SQTIHQWPATLVQPVGSPLSLECTVEGTSNPNLYWYRQAAGRGLQLLFYSVGIGQISSEVPQNLSASRPQDRQFILSSKKLLLSDSGFYLCAWSAGVAYNEQFFGPGTRLTVL.